The 12 T cell receptor beta chains below were found in one sample sequenced in a study of Tregs in tolerant kidney transplant recipients. Profiling relied on immunoSEQ multiplex PCR, and the TCRdb table lists in-frame clones only, not all of them. The specimen's table records about 52,000 clones. This specimen consisted of CD4+ T cells from blood, obtained before the transplant. The origin of the receptors is a human donor who received a combined kidney and bone marrow transplant.

As regards this clone: From the germline J gene comes the end of the CDR3, since the read stops 3 residues before it. The J gene is TRBJ1-5, the V gene TRBV19, with D possibly TRBD1 on 5 matching bases. V was shortened by 4 bases and J by 0 bases, with 7 bases between the two germline ends. CDR1 and CDR2 from the germline V gene are LNHDA and SQIVND (reference sequence). CDR3 length: 14 residues. The sequenced part of the CDR3 DNA is TGTGCCAGTAGTAGTAGGGGTAGCAATCAGCCC. Residues: CASSSRGSNQP. The full CDR3 protein reads CASSSRGSNQPQHF.

Points on this clone: The CDR3 end lies 3 residues beyond the end of the read and is filled in from the germline J gene. V is TRBV2 and J is TRBJ1-6; the match to TRBD1 covers 10 bases. V shed 6 bases, J shed 9 bases, and the junction held 5 bases outside the gene matches. Germline lookup yields CDR1 SNHLY and CDR2 FYNNEI. The CDR3 contains 14 residues. CDR3 amino acids: CASRDRGVASPLHF. The CDR3 DNA, read in part, is TGTGCCAGCAGGGACAGGGGGGTAGCTTCACCC.

CDR3 bases read: TGTGCCAGCAGCCGATCCGGGACAGGGGCCATCTATGGC. It codes for CASSRSGTGAIYG. The full CDR3 is CASSRSGTGAIYGYTF. The genes are TRBV14 and TRBJ1-2, with 10 bases fitting TRBD1. The CDR3 goes on 3 residues after the read ends, and that part is filled in from the germline J gene. The CDR3 contains 16 residues. V shed 4 bases, J shed 4 bases, and the junction held 9 bases outside the gene matches. Germline assignment: CDR1 SGHDN and CDR2 FVKESK.

A remark on this clone: The CDR3 extends 3 residues past the end of the read, so its final part is completed from the germline J gene. This chain connects TRBV18 to TRBJ2-3; no reliable D call. Germline CDR1 and CDR2: KGHSH and LQKENI. V gave up 4 bases and J gave up 6 bases, with 14 bases separating them. This CDR3 is built from 14 residues. The CDR3 here is CASSQTTSPDTQYF. The covered CDR3 bases are TGTGCCAGCTCACAAACAACATCCCCGGATACG.

On this clone: The read is 3 residues too short to cover the CDR3 end, so that end is filled in from the germline J gene. The V and J genes are TRBV23-1 and TRBJ2-3; 12 bases are a match to TRBD2. TRBV23-1 is placed among ORFs of uncertain function. This CDR3 contains 15 residues. J was trimmed by 5 bases and V by 4 bases; bases with no gene match: 4. CDR3 region: CASSPTSGSQDTQYF. CDR3 bases read: TGCGCCAGCAGTCCGACTAGCGGGAGTCAAGATACG.

With regard to this clone: Read data end 3 residues before the CDR3 end; the end is taken from the germline J gene. The rearrangement uses TRBV5-6 and TRBJ2-7; D is unclear. The CDR3 loop spans 12 amino acids. V was clipped by 0 bases and J by 2 bases, with 3 bases between them. In germline, CDR1 is SGHDT, CDR2 YYEEEE. The CDR3 loop is CASSLAAYEQYF. Partial CDR3 DNA: TGTGCCAGCAGCTTGGCAGCCTACGAG.

On this clone: Sequencing ends 3 residues short of the CDR3 end; the germline J gene provides the rest. V and J are TRBV6-2 or TRBV6-3 and TRBJ2-1; D not certain. The germline V and J ends were trimmed by 4 bases and 3 bases, with 7 bases remaining between them. The length of the CDR3 is 13 residues. Germline loops: CDR1 MNHEY, CDR2 SVGEGT. Incomplete CDR3 DNA: TGTGCCAGCAGTTTGGCCCACTACAATGAG. It specifies CASSLAHYNE. The whole CDR3 protein reads CASSLAHYNEQFF.

A note on this clone: Sequencing ends 3 residues short of the CDR3 end; the germline J gene provides the rest. V and J are TRBV19 and TRBJ2-7, with 7 bases lining up with TRBD1. CDR3 length equals 15 residues. The germline gives CDR1 LNHDA, CDR2 SQIVND (reference sequence). The junction had 11 bases not matched to a gene; V was cut back by 7 bases and J by 2 bases. The CDR3 reads CASTDRQGPPYEQYF. CDR3 bases read: TGTGCCAGTACCGACAGACAGGGCCCCCCCTACGAG. The whole variable domain, remainder taken from reference TRBV19 and TRBJ2-7, is DGGITQSPKYLFRKEGQNVTLSCEQNLNHDAMYWYRQDPGQGLRLIYYSQIVNDFQKGDIAEGYSVSREKKESFPLTVTSAQKNPTAFYLCASTDRQGPPYEQYFGPGTRLTVT.

About this clone: The read terminates 3 residues before the CDR3 end, so the remaining end is supplied by the germline J gene. The chain has TRBV19 and TRBJ2-1; D is perhaps TRBD2 (6 bases). The V and J ends lost 0 bases and 5 bases respectively, with 14 bases between them. Germline lookup yields CDR1 LNHDA and CDR2 SQIVND (reference sequence). The CDR3 is made up of 16 amino acids. CDR3 region: CASSIDRDSQNNEQFF. Incomplete CDR3 DNA: TGTGCCAGTAGTATAGACCGGGACTCTCAAAACAATGAG. The full variable domain, in which reference TRBV19 and TRBJ2-1 provide the parts outside the CDR3, is DGGITQSPKYLFRKEGQNVTLSCEQNLNHDAMYWYRQDPGQGLRLIYYSQIVNDFQKGDIAEGYSVSREKKESFPLTVTSAQKNPTAFYLCASSIDRDSQNNEQFFGPGTRLTVL.

As concerns this clone: The read falls 3 residues short of the CDR3 end, and the missing part is taken from the germline J gene. The rearrangement uses TRBV5-5 and TRBJ1-1, with D unclear. CDR1 and CDR2 (germline): SGHKS, YYEKEE (reference sequence). Trimming shortened V by 4 bases and J by 3 bases, and 10 bases separated the two germline ends. The CDR3 covers 13 residues. The covered CDR3 bases are TGTGCCAGCAGCCGCTCGGTGGACACTGAA. It yields the protein CASSRSVDTE. The entire CDR3 protein reads CASSRSVDTEAFF. The entire variable domain, with the rest obtained from reference TRBV5-5 and TRBJ1-1, is as follows: DAGVTQSPTHLIKTRGQQVTLRCSPISGHKSVSWYQQVLGQGPQFIFQYYEKEERGRGNFPDRFSARQFPNYSSELNVNALLLGDSALYLCASSRSVDTEAFFGQGTRLTVV.

About this clone: The CDR3 end lies 3 residues beyond the end of the read and is filled in from the germline J gene. The chain has TRBV19 and TRBJ2-5; D might be TRBD1 (5 bases). This CDR3 comprises 13 residues. The germline V and J ends were trimmed by 4 bases and 5 bases, with 11 bases remaining between them. Germline V gene sequence: CDR1 LNHDA, CDR2 SQIVND (reference sequence). The sequenced CDR3 bases are TGTGCCAGTAGTACAGGGCCTCTCGAGACC. It encodes CASSTGPLET. In full, the CDR3 reads CASSTGPLETQYF. Supplemented by reference TRBV19 and TRBJ2-5, the full variable domain reads DGGITQSPKYLFRKEGQNVTLSCEQNLNHDAMYWYRQDPGQGLRLIYYSQIVNDFQKGDIAEGYSVSREKKESFPLTVTSAQKNPTAFYLCASSTGPLETQYFGPGTRLLVL.

A word on this clone: The read terminates 3 residues before the CDR3 end, so the remaining end is supplied by the germline J gene. This chain uses TRBV2 with TRBJ2-5, with a possible D match to TRBD2 (7 bases). The CDR3 spans 17 residues. The germline CDR1 and CDR2 sequences are SNHLY and FYNNEI. The V end lost 6 bases, the J end lost 5 bases, and 25 bases lay between the germline ends. The CDR3 bases that were read are TGTGCCAGCAGGGGGACTCCGAAGGGGGGGCCGGGGGAGACC. Translation: CASRGTPKGGPGET. The entire CDR3 protein reads CASRGTPKGGPGETQYF.